This TCR beta chain was profiled in a study of T cell responses to AZD1222 COVID-19 vaccine. Note on this clone: The antigen remains unidentified.

Second doses were pooled across both intervals (about 4 or about 12 weeks). Study outcomes and limitations: The study reported that nearly half of spike-specific TCRs target unmutated variant regions. Just a handful of AZD1222 recipients were seropositive at baseline. Compared with day 0, the breadth and depth of the Spike-specific TCR repertoire rose significantly after two doses of AZD1222.

Clones were sequenced by immunoSEQ multiplex PCR, and TCRdb holds only the in-frame ones, with some missing. The sample includes some 110,000 clones, about 89% of them seen just once. CDR1 is KGHDR and CDR2 is SFDVKD in the germline V gene. V dropped 4 bases and J dropped 0; count of bases not matched to a gene: 8. The CDR3 consists of 18 residues. This material consisted of peripheral blood, taken 28 days after the second AZD1222 dose. The V and J genes are TRBV24-1 and TRBJ2-6, with 7 bases lining up with TRBD1. This clonotype originated in an adult who received the AZD1222 COVID-19 vaccine. The CDR3 DNA follows: TGTGCCACCAGTGACCCGGGACAGCATTTCTCTGGGGCCAACGTCCTGACTTTC. This codes for CATSDPGQHFSGANVLTF.